A single sample gave rise to the 19 T cell receptor beta chains below, sequenced in a study of regulatory T cells in long-lasting Graves disease. Time point indicated: persistent/refractory GD, antithyroid drugs over 5 years with positive TRAb. Scientists built the TCR library using RNA that was extracted from PBMCs. Researchers made TCR beta libraries by using iRepertoire HTBI primers and running Arm-PCR on CDR3 regions. TCRdb processed the multiplex PCR reads anew with MiXCR; each CDR3 protein has one entry. The data contain 650,000 to 850,000 distinct CDR3 sequences, 25% to 35% of them seen just once; the ten biggest clones take up around 42%. This sample comprised peripheral blood mononuclear cells (PBMCs), obtained when the disease was refractory, from a patient treated with antithyroid drugs. The receptors stem from a female donor with Graves disease.

The chain recombines TRBV19 with TRBJ1-1; D gene unclear. Deletions cut 8 bases from V and 1 base from J, with 8 bases between. The germline V gene encodes CDR1 LNHDA and CDR2 SQIVND (reference sequence). The length of the CDR3 is 12 residues. The CDR3 sequence: CASLHPNTEAFF. CDR3 in DNA: TGTGCCAGTTTACATCCGAACACTGAAGCTTTCTTT. The variable domain in full, completed from reference TRBV19 and TRBJ1-1, reads DGGITQSPKYLFRKEGQNVTLSCEQNLNHDAMYWYRQDPGQGLRLIYYSQIVNDFQKGDIAEGYSVSREKKESFPLTVTSAQKNPTAFYLCASLHPNTEAFFGQGTRLTVV.

The rearrangement uses TRBV19 and TRBJ1-5; the match to TRBD1 covers 7 bases. The CDR3 consists of 15 residues. J was trimmed by 5 bases and V by 8 bases; bases with no gene match: 12. Germline assignment: CDR1 LNHDA and CDR2 SQIVND (reference sequence). The CDR3 sequence is CASSVTGSLDQPQHF. DNA for the CDR3: TGTGCCAGTTCGGTGACAGGGTCATTGGATCAGCCCCAGCATTTT.

In this sample, this clonotype turned up many times. The chain joins TRBV27 to TRBJ2-7; D is ambiguous. Trimming took off 6 bases at V and 4 bases at J, with 13 bases between the two ends. The CDR3 has 13 amino acids. Germline CDR1 and CDR2: MNHEY and SMNVEV (reference sequence). The CDR3 is CASRQRSDYEQYF. The CDR3 DNA reads as TGTGCCAGCAGACAGAGGAGCGATTACGAGCAGTACTTC.

This clonotype was seen only a few times. J is TRBJ1-1 and V is TRBV29-1; D is undetermined. The V and J ends lost 0 bases and 0 bases respectively, with 5 bases between them. This CDR3 comprises 13 residues. Germline assignment: CDR1 SQVTM and CDR2 ANQGSEA. The CDR3 nucleotides read TGCAGCGTTGAAGATTGGGTGAACACTGAAGCTTTCTTT. It specifies CSVEDWVNTEAFF.

The chain employs TRBV6-1 and TRBJ2-7, with 11 bases that match TRBD2. CDR3 length: 17 residues. The germline gives CDR1 MNHNS, CDR2 SASEGT. Germline trimming cut 1 base from V and 4 bases from J; bases unmatched to any gene: 9. The CDR3 loop is CASSEEALAGARYEQYF. The CDR3 DNA reads as TGTGCCAGCAGTGAAGAGGCACTAGCGGGAGCTAGGTACGAGCAGTACTTC.

The chain employs TRBV9 and TRBJ2-7; TRBD2 matches 12 bases. Germline trimming cut 4 bases from V and 7 bases from J; bases unmatched to any gene: 9. Per the germline V gene, CDR1 is SGDLS and CDR2 is YYNGEE. This CDR3 has 15 residues. The DNA for the CDR3 is TGTGCCAGCAGCCCCGGACAGCTAGCGGGAGGGGAGCAGTACTTC. Its protein is CASSPGQLAGGEQYF. Full variable domain (remainder filled in from reference TRBV9 and TRBJ2-7): DSGVTQTPKHLITATGQRVTLRCSPRSGDLSVYWYQQSLDQGLQFLIQYYNGEERAKGNILERFSAQQFPDLHSELNLSSLELGDSALYFCASSPGQLAGGEQYFGPGTRLTVT.

J is TRBJ1-5 and V is TRBV30; unclear D gene. V was cut by 0 bases and J by 4 bases, with 10 bases left in between. The CDR3 is made up of 14 amino acids. Germline values: CDR1 GTSNPN, CDR2 SVGIG (reference sequence). Written as DNA, the CDR3 is TGTGCCTGGAGTGTGTCGACAAAGAATCAGCCCCAGCATTTT. Translation: CAWSVSTKNQPQHF.

This chain uses TRBV10-3 with TRBJ1-5; no definite D call. Trimming took off 2 bases at V and 5 bases at J, with 19 bases between the two ends. Germline CDR1 and CDR2: ENHRY and SYGVKD. This CDR3 is built from 17 residues. The CDR3 DNA sequence: TGTGCCATCAGTGAGGCCCCCTGGGCCGCGCTTGATCAGCCCCAGCATTTT. It yields the protein CAISEAPWAALDQPQHF.

J is TRBJ1-6 and V is TRBV3-1; D might be TRBD1 (5 bases). The V gene lost 6 bases and the J gene lost 10 bases, with 10 bases spanning the gap. CDR1 is LGHDT and CDR2 is YNNKEL in the germline V gene (reference sequence). The CDR3 loop spans 12 amino acids. The CDR3 nucleotides read TGTGCCAGCAGGCGACAGACCTCACCCCTCCACTTT. This gives the protein CASRRQTSPLHF. The full variable domain, its missing parts supplied by reference TRBV3-1 and TRBJ1-6, is DTAVSQTPKYLVTQMGNDKSIKCEQNLGHDTMYWYKQDSKKFLKIMFSYNNKELIINETVPNRFSPKSPDKAHLNLHINSLELGDSAVYFCASRRQTSPLHFGNGTRLTVT.

The chain is built from TRBV20-1 and TRBJ1-5; the match to TRBD1 covers 7 bases. The CDR3 is 16 residues long. Trimming removed 6 bases from V and 0 bases from J; junction bases left unmatched: 11. Germline loops: CDR1 DFQATT, CDR2 SNEGSKA (reference sequence). This CDR3 is CSAARQGVDSNQPQHF. The CDR3 coding sequence is TGCAGTGCAGCGCGCCAGGGGGTCGATAGCAATCAGCCCCAGCATTTT.

This clonotype was picked up many times. The V and J genes are TRBV2 and TRBJ1-1; D is undetermined. V was pared by 2 bases and J by 1 base, with 11 bases between. Per germline, CDR1 SNHLY and CDR2 FYNNEI. The CDR3 totals 15 residues. The CDR3 coding sequence is TGTGCCAGCAGTGAACAGCGGACGGCGAACACTGAAGCTTTCTTT. It translates to CASSEQRTANTEAFF.

This clonotype has more than one count but fewer than ten. V is TRBV11-2 and J is TRBJ1-6, with D perhaps matching TRBD1 (5 bases). CDR3 size: 15 residues. Per germline, CDR1 SGHAT and CDR2 FQNNGV. The ends were cut back, 3 bases at V and 0 bases at J, with 6 bases in the middle. CDR3 amino acids: CASSFQGSYNSPLHF. In DNA form, the CDR3 reads TGTGCCAGCAGCTTCCAGGGCTCCTATAATTCACCCCTCCACTTT.

V gene TRBV6-2 or TRBV6-3 combines with J gene TRBJ2-3, with 7 positions matching TRBD2. The CDR3 spans 15 residues. Unmatched junction bases numbered 8, after V lost 5 bases and J lost 3 bases. CDR1 MNHEY and CDR2 SVGEGT come from the germline V gene. CDR3 sequence: CASSEFLGGTDTQYF. The CDR3 DNA is TGTGCCAGCAGTGAATTCCTGGGGGGGACAGATACGCAGTATTTT.

There are a few counts of this clonotype. The chain joins TRBV28 to TRBJ1-6; no clear D gene. Trimming shortened V by 7 bases and J by 9 bases, and 16 bases separated the two germline ends. Germline V lookup: CDR1 MDHEN, CDR2 SYDVKM. This CDR3 region has 14 residues. The CDR3 sequence is CASKRFSIGSPLHF. CDR3 nucleotide sequence: TGTGCCAGCAAGAGGTTTAGTATTGGTTCACCCCTCCACTTT.

This chain connects TRBV27 to TRBJ2-5, with D possibly TRBD2 on 6 matching bases. Germline V gives CDR1 MNHEY, CDR2 SMNVEV (reference sequence). Trimming shortened V by 5 bases and J by 0 bases, and 19 bases separated the two germline ends. The CDR3 contains 17 residues. This CDR3 reads CASSQTRTRTYQETQYF. Written as DNA, the CDR3 is TGTGCCAGCAGTCAGACTAGGACGAGGACGTACCAAGAGACCCAGTACTTC.

This sequence joins TRBV19 and TRBJ1-1; 7 bases are a match to TRBD1. Germline V lookup: CDR1 LNHDA, CDR2 SQIVND (reference sequence). J lost 0 bases, V lost 3 bases, and 4 bases had no gene match. The CDR3 runs to 15 residues. Here the CDR3 DNA reads TGTGCCAGTAGTATGGCGACAGGGATGAACACTGAAGCTTTCTTT. Translating it yields CASSMATGMNTEAFF.

The chain has TRBV27 and TRBJ1-2; no clear D gene. V was pared by 1 base and J by 2 bases, with 8 bases between. The CDR3 runs 14 residues. CDR1 and CDR2 (germline): MNHEY, SMNVEV (reference sequence). The chain's CDR3 is CASSLFAGNYGYTF. CDR3 DNA: TGTGCCAGCAGTTTATTTGCGGGAAACTATGGCTACACCTTC.

On this clonotype: The conserved phenylalanine or tryptophan is not found at the CDR3 terminus, so this likely reflects a read error. The V gene is TRBV20-1, the J gene TRBJ2-7, with D perhaps matching TRBD1 (6 bases). CDR3 length equals 13 residues. Looked up from germline, CDR1 is DFQATT and CDR2 is SNEGSKA (reference sequence). Trimming stripped 0 bases from V and 4 bases from J, with 10 bases between. The DNA of the CDR3 is TGCAGTGCTAGAGAGGGGGCATGGTACGAGCAGTACCTC. This encodes CSAREGAWYEQYL.

This clonotype showed up just a few times. The chain couples TRBV27 to TRBJ2-7, with TRBD2 matching 7 bases. V lost 9 bases, J lost 1 base, and 9 bases stayed unmatched. This CDR3 has 14 amino acids. Germline-derived CDR1 and CDR2 are MNHEY and SMNVEV (reference sequence). CDR3 in DNA: TGTGCCAGGACCGGGGAGGGCCCTTCCTACGAGCAGTACTTC. It specifies CARTGEGPSYEQYF.